Below are 9 T cell receptor beta chains sequenced from a single sample in a study of blood T cell repertoires in COVID-19. Assay used: immunoSEQ multiplex PCR; TCRdb lists only in-frame clones, some missing. Here the sample spans about 400,000 clones, roughly 90% being singletons. The sample comprised peripheral blood. These TCRs come from a woman aged 25 to 39 with acute or convalescent COVID-19.

The chain carries TRBV5-4 and TRBJ2-3, with TRBD2 matching over 10 bases. V trimming: 5 bases; J trimming: 0 bases; junction bases outside the gene matches: 3. CDR1 and CDR2 (germline): SGHNT, YYREEE (reference sequence). The CDR3 has 15 residues. DNA of the CDR3: TGTGCCAGCAGAATGACTAGCGGGAGCACAGATACGCAGTATTTT. This sequence encodes CASRMTSGSTDTQYF.

The chain couples TRBV6-5 to TRBJ2-7; 7 bases line up with TRBD2. V trimming: 9 bases; J trimming: 7 bases; junction bases outside the gene matches: 9. This CDR3 region has 12 residues. Germline V gene data show CDR1 as MNHEY and CDR2 as SVGAGI. CDR3 bases: TGTGCCAGTCGCGGGAGTCGGGGGGAGCAGTACTTC. Amino acids: CASRGSRGEQYF.

V usage is TRBV10-1 and J usage is TRBJ1-5; D is unclear. The CDR3 is made up of 11 amino acids. CDR1 and CDR2 from the germline V gene are WNHNN and SYGVQD (reference sequence). The germline V and J ends were trimmed by 6 bases and 5 bases, with 5 bases remaining between them. The CDR3 protein is CASRRDQPQHF. The CDR3 DNA sequence: TGCGCCAGCAGGAGGGATCAGCCCCAGCATTTT.

The gene calls are TRBV12-3 or TRBV12-4 and TRBJ2-7; a possible D gene is TRBD1 (6 bases). V was pared by 8 bases and J by 6 bases, with 14 bases between. This CDR3 comprises 12 residues. CDR3 in amino acids: CASSGALREQYF. CDR3 nucleotides: TGTGCCAGCTCAGGGGCCTTACGCGAGCAGTACTTC.

This chain uses TRBV5-1 with TRBJ1-1; TRBD1 is a possible D gene (5 bases). Germline V gene lookup returns CDR1 SGHRS and CDR2 YFSETQ. The CDR3 loop spans 13 amino acids. With 1 base removed from V and 7 bases from J, the gap between germline ends came to 11 bases. The CDR3 nucleotides read TGCGCCAGCAGCTTGCTTCCGCAGGGTGAAGCTTTCTTT. It yields the protein CASSLLPQGEAFF.

The chain has TRBV24-1 and TRBJ2-7; perhaps TRBD2 as D (6 bases). From germline, CDR1 is KGHDR and CDR2 SFDVKD. Deletions cut 5 bases from V and 0 bases from J, with 13 bases between. There are 15 residues in the CDR3. The CDR3: CATSAGGTRSYEQYF. CDR3 nucleotides: TGTGCCACCAGTGCCGGCGGGACCCGCTCCTACGAGCAGTACTTC.

This clone was detected once. The V call is TRBV25-1, the J call TRBJ2-3, with D perhaps matching TRBD2 (5 bases). Germline loops: CDR1 MGHDK, CDR2 SYGVNS. V shed 4 bases and J shed 0 bases, with 8 bases lying between them. The CDR3 is 14 residues long. CDR3 bases: TGTGCCAGCAGTGTTGGCGGGAGCACAGATACGCAGTATTTT. Translation: CASSVGGSTDTQYF.

This clone has just a few counts. J is TRBJ2-7 and V is TRBV2; tentatively, D is TRBD1 (5 bases). This CDR3 is 12 amino acids long. The germline CDR1 and CDR2 sequences are SNHLY and FYNNEI. The V end was cut by 8 bases, the J end by 5 bases, with 13 bases between. The CDR3 sequence: CASGSRVHEQYF. DNA of the CDR3: TGTGCCAGCGGCAGCAGGGTCCACGAGCAGTACTTC.

This clone has only a few counts. The CDR3, as DNA: TGTGCCACCCTGGCGGAGGGCTGGACTGAAGCTTTCTTT. Translation gives CATLAEGWTEAFF. This sequence joins TRBV6-5 and TRBJ1-1; D is unresolved. The germline V gene encodes CDR1 MNHEY and CDR2 SVGAGI. Trimming stripped 10 bases from V and 5 bases from J, with 17 bases between. The CDR3 is made up of 13 amino acids.